This T cell receptor (beta chain) was documented in a study of blood T cell repertoires in COVID-19 (dated by TCRdb to the early 2020s). The study in broad terms: Collaborator samples came from the United States, Italy and Spain and covered acute and convalescent phases of COVID-19. The material from the prospective study consisted of cDNA or gDNA derived from T cells, B-cell-depleted T cells, or PBMCs. The dataset comprised deeply sampled blood TCRbeta repertoires from subjects exposed to, actively infected with, or recovered from COVID-19. The repertoires were made available in a free public database intended to serve as a resource for research on the immune response to SARS-CoV-2. Samples were obtained from the ongoing ImmuneRACE study (first 160 participants) and from over 1,000 subjects provided by 6 global collaborators. Sample metadata almost always included a de-identified subject ID, COVID-19 status, age in years and sex. Where HLA class I and class II types were available, the types were taken from metadata supplied by the sample provider, not from assay-based typing. What the study reported, not specific to this receptor: The amount of clinical and demographic metadata varied by source and participant and was provided uncurated.

Samples from volunteer blood donors who had recovered from COVID-19 were contributed by a second Seattle source. Whole blood was collected in K2EDTA tubes by collaborating institutions according to the institutions' own protocols. For TCRbeta analysis, collaborator samples were shipped as frozen whole blood, as isolated PBMCs, or as DNA extracted from either sample type. Comments on this clone: This receptor's antigen is unknown. Base-call qualities are not available, and no considerably larger clone is one nucleotide away.

The immunoSEQ Assay, a bias-controlled multiplex PCR, was used to amplify TCRbeta CDR3 regions from genomic DNA. Turning to the authors' computational methods: Within the assay, amplification of reference gene primers was used to estimate how many nucleated cells each sample contained. To quantify the absolute abundance of each unique TCRbeta CDR3 rearrangement, sequence reads were collapsed and filtered. For each sample, productive Simpson clonality was calculated as the square root of Simpson's diversity index over productive rearrangements. As stored in TCRdb, this immuneACCESS dataset retains in-frame rearrangements with V and J assigned. A fraction of the clones does not appear; measured against another copy, unresolved V genes explain less than half of the discrepancy, and the remainder lacks a known reason. Clonal size and the V and J genes are those of that table, whereas D and trimming came from the DNA. The sample table lists fewer than 300,000 clones, around 89% of them with a count of one. The top ten hold 0.99% of the sample.

The CDR3 numbers 17 residues from cysteine through phenylalanine. Here the CDR3 DNA is all that survives: 51 bases in frame from base 1. V is pruned by 0 bases and J by 1 base, leaving 6 bases of the junction without a gene match. CDR1 SGHTS and CDR2 YDEGEE were looked up in the germline V gene. Sequenced: peripheral blood. This clonotype was sampled from a woman aged 40 to 55 who had recovered from COVID-19. The chain is assembled from TRBV5-8 and TRBJ1-4; 7 junctional bases match TRBD1. The CDR3 protein is CASSLVRDSRTNEKLFF. DNA sequence: TGTGCCAGCAGCTTGGTCAGGGACAGTCGAACTAATGAAAAACTGTTTTTT.